This is a list of T cell receptor beta chains from one sample in a study of shared clonotypes between healthy human individuals. Assay used: immunoSEQ multiplex PCR; TCRdb lists only in-frame clones, some missing. Of over 400,000 clones listed, around 73% were seen once; the top ten hold around 12%. Sequencing was done on a sample of PBMCs. All receptors derive from a woman between 40 and 55 years old in good health. Some clones in this sample may be carry-over from other donors' samples. The CDR3 runs from the conserved cysteine through the conserved F or W. Each record gives: V gene, clone size, D gene, J gene, CDR3 protein, CDR3 DNA. D genes are given only for firm matches. The size field is filled for only some rows; it gives once, few, many or a size class.

TRBV4-1	.	.	TRBJ1-5	CASSQEDTLNQPQHF	TGCGCCAGCAGCCAAGAGGACACTCTAAATCAGCCCCAGCATTTT
TRBV7-8	.	TRBD2	TRBJ2-1	CASSYLAGPRNEQFF	TGTGCCAGCAGCTACTTAGCGGGACCGCGGAATGAGCAGTTCTTC
TRBV11-2	.	.	TRBJ2-5	CASSPWAAGFETQYF	TGTGCCAGCAGTCCATGGGCGGCCGGGTTTGAGACCCAGTACTTC
TRBV19	.	.	TRBJ2-1	CASRSRFDEQFF	TGTGCCAGTAGATCGCGGTTCGATGAGCAGTTCTTC
TRBV4-1	.	TRBD1	TRBJ2-5	CASSLLGTGGDETQYF	TGCGCCAGCAGCCTATTAGGGACAGGGGGCGACGAGACCCAGTACTTC
TRBV28	.	TRBD1	TRBJ1-2	CASRAGTDYGYTF	TGTGCCAGCAGGGCCGGGACAGATTACGGCTACACCTTC
TRBV15	few	.	TRBJ1-1	CATSRGGGFWDTEAFF	TGTGCCACCAGCAGAGGAGGGGGGTTTTGGGACACTGAAGCTTTCTTT
TRBV5-6	.	.	TRBJ2-7	CASSLVVVEEQYF	TGTGCCAGCAGCTTGGTTGTGGTTGAGGAGCAGTACTTC
TRBV5-8	.	.	TRBJ2-3	CASNLGASTDTQYF	TGTGCCAGCAATTTGGGTGCTAGCACAGATACGCAGTATTTT
TRBV7-6	.	.	TRBJ2-6	CASSWADSGANVLTF	TGTGCCAGCAGCTGGGCCGACTCTGGGGCCAACGTCCTGACTTTC
TRBV19	.	TRBD1	TRBJ1-5	CASAGQGREPQHF	TGTGCCAGTGCAGGACAGGGAAGGGAGCCCCAGCATTTT
TRBV29-1	once	.	TRBJ2-7	CSVRSGRVYEQYF	TGCAGCGTCCGTTCGGGCAGGGTCTACGAGCAGTACTTC
TRBV29-1	.	.	TRBJ1-3	CSVSIGGGNTIYF	TGCAGCGTCTCGATAGGGGGTGGAAACACCATATATTTT
TRBV7-9	many	.	TRBJ2-7	CASSYGTNYEQYF	TGTGCCAGCAGCTACGGGACGAACTACGAGCAGTACTTC
TRBV27	.	TRBD1	TRBJ2-1	CASSLGTGRSEQFF	TGTGCCAGCAGTTTAGGGACAGGGCGGTCTGAGCAGTTCTTC
TRBV10-3	once	TRBD1	TRBJ2-7	CAISESKGQGGVEQYF	TGTGCCATCAGTGAGTCGAAGGGACAGGGAGGGGTCGAGCAGTACTTC
TRBV28	.	.	TRBJ1-2	CASNSGGAGFHYGYTF	TGTGCCAGCAACTCCGGAGGGGCAGGCTTTCACTACGGCTACACCTTC
TRBV2	few	.	TRBJ1-3	CASSEEQGPHSGNTIYF	TGTGCCAGCAGTGAGGAGCAGGGTCCCCACTCTGGAAACACCATATATTTT
TRBV6-6	.	.	TRBJ2-3	CASSSRDRGTDTQYF	TGTGCCAGCAGTAGCCGGGACCGTGGCACAGATACGCAGTATTTT
TRBV28	.	TRBD2	TRBJ2-7	CASKVSGRGYEQYF	TGTGCCAGCAAAGTGAGCGGGAGGGGATACGAGCAGTACTTC
TRBV6-5	.	TRBD1	TRBJ2-2	CASNSGTAGTGELFF	TGTGCCAGCAACTCCGGGACAGCCGGCACCGGGGAGCTGTTTTTT
TRBV28	.	TRBD1	TRBJ2-4	CASSPRTGINIQYF	TGTGCCAGCAGTCCGAGGACAGGGATAAACATTCAGTACTTC
TRBV7-2	.	TRBD2	TRBJ2-1	CASSRGTSVYNEQFF	TGTGCCAGCAGCCGCGGGACTAGCGTATACAATGAGCAGTTCTTC
TRBV10-1	.	TRBD2	TRBJ2-1	CASSGGLAGSGQFF	TGCGCCAGCAGTGGGGGACTAGCGGGCTCTGGGCAGTTCTTC
TRBV5-1	few	TRBD1	TRBJ2-1	CASSWDSYNEQFF	TGCGCCAGCAGCTGGGACAGCTACAATGAGCAGTTCTTC
TRBV9	.	TRBD2	TRBJ2-3	CASSVGVASGSGADTQYF	TGTGCCAGCAGCGTAGGAGTGGCTAGCGGGAGTGGGGCAGATACGCAGTATTTT
TRBV5-6	.	TRBD1	TRBJ2-2	CASSLWLGGLVGELFF	TGTGCCAGCAGCTTGTGGCTAGGGGGCCTGGTCGGGGAGCTGTTTTTT
TRBV2	.	TRBD1	TRBJ2-7	CASSEGTGTYEQYF	TGTGCCAGCAGTGAAGGGACAGGAACCTACGAGCAGTACTTC
TRBV2	.	TRBD2	TRBJ2-7	CASSGTSVSYEQYF	TGTGCCAGCAGCGGGACTAGCGTCTCCTACGAGCAGTACTTC
TRBV28	.	.	TRBJ2-1	CASSLPPASGSRVGEQFF	TGTGCCAGCAGTTTACCCCCCGCGTCGGGATCTCGGGTGGGTGAGCAGTTCTTC
TRBV19	.	.	TRBJ2-1	CASSMSVGALLYNEQFF	TGTGCCAGTAGTATGTCGGTAGGAGCCCTCCTATACAATGAGCAGTTCTTC
TRBV9	few	TRBD2	TRBJ2-2	CASSPWGGSTGELFF	TGTGCCAGCAGCCCTTGGGGGGGTTCGACCGGGGAGCTGTTTTTT
TRBV30	.	.	TRBJ2-3	CAWSVARNTDTQYF	TGTGCCTGGAGTGTAGCGAGGAACACAGATACGCAGTATTTT
TRBV18	.	TRBD1	TRBJ2-7	CASSPGTGYEQYF	TGTGCCAGCTCACCCGGGACAGGCTACGAGCAGTACTTC
TRBV7-2	.	TRBD1	TRBJ2-1	CASSLNGQGIGNEQFF	TGTGCCAGCAGCCTTAACGGACAGGGGATCGGGAATGAGCAGTTCTTC
TRBV6-4	few	TRBD1	TRBJ1-5	CASSDQPISGTANQPQHF	TGTGCCAGCAGTGACCAACCGATTTCCGGGACAGCAAATCAGCCCCAGCATTTT
TRBV1	.	.	TRBJ2-1	CTSQGLAGSVEQFF	TGCACCAGCCAGGGACTAGCGGGGAGTGTTGAGCAGTTCTTC
TRBV5-1	.	.	TRBJ2-3	CASSQSNWGTDTQYF	TGCGCCAGCAGCCAATCAAACTGGGGAACAGATACGCAGTATTTT
TRBV28	.	.	TRBJ1-6	CASSLGAPLHF	TGTGCCAGCAGTTTAGGGGCACCCCTCCACTTT
TRBV12-5	once	.	TRBJ2-1	CASGPDGRPYNEQFF	TGTGCTAGTGGTCCCGACGGAAGACCCTACAATGAGCAGTTCTTC
TRBV6-6	once	TRBD1	TRBJ2-5	CASSYPHRGSQETQYF	TGTGCCAGCAGTTACCCCCACAGGGGAAGTCAAGAGACCCAGTACTTC
TRBV7-2	.	.	TRBJ2-3	CASSFDRTDTQYF	TGTGCCAGCAGCTTCGACCGCACAGATACGCAGTATTTT
TRBV5-8	.	TRBD1	TRBJ1-1	CASSMRPGQAVLGAFF	TGTGCCAGCAGCATGAGGCCGGGACAGGCGGTTCTTGGGGCTTTCTTT
TRBV5-6	once	.	TRBJ1-5	CASSLLGVASNQPQHF	TGTGCCAGCAGCTTACTTGGTGTGGCTAGCAATCAGCCCCAGCATTTT
TRBV7-3	.	TRBD2	TRBJ2-5	CASSLNGLAGETQYF	TGTGCCAGCAGCTTAAACGGACTAGCGGGAGAGACCCAGTACTTC
TRBV28	.	.	TRBJ1-5	CASHGTGQPQHF	TGTGCCAGCCATGGGACCGGGCAGCCCCAGCATTTT
TRBV27	.	.	TRBJ1-1	CASSPSTDSRAFF	TGTGCCAGCAGCCCTAGTACCGACAGCAGAGCTTTCTTT
TRBV5-4	.	.	TRBJ2-3	CASSPRGPTDTQYF	TGTGCCAGCAGCCCCAGGGGTCCCACAGATACGCAGTATTTT
TRBV10-2	few	.	TRBJ1-5	CASSESTAKQPQHF	TGCGCCAGCAGTGAGTCGACAGCAAAACAGCCCCAGCATTTT
TRBV7-9	.	.	TRBJ2-1	CASSLSGPYNEQFF	TGTGCCAGCAGTCTTAGCGGCCCCTACAATGAGCAGTTCTTC
TRBV5-4	.	TRBD2	TRBJ2-1	CASSRGLAGVNEQFF	TGTGCCAGCAGCAGGGGACTAGCGGGAGTCAATGAGCAGTTCTTC
TRBV5-4	.	.	TRBJ1-1	CASSLGSSGGTEAFF	TGTGCCAGCAGCTTGGGGAGCTCGGGGGGCACTGAAGCTTTCTTT
TRBV5-4	.	TRBD1	TRBJ2-7	CASSLGMTGVPSYEQYF	TGTGCCAGCAGCTTGGGCATGACAGGGGTCCCGTCCTACGAGCAGTACTTC
TRBV28	.	TRBD2	TRBJ2-7	CASISHGGAGGEQYF	TGTGCCAGCATCTCCCATGGGGGAGCGGGAGGTGAGCAGTACTTC
TRBV7-9	few	.	TRBJ1-5	CASSSIDQPQHF	TGTGCCAGCAGCTCAATAGATCAGCCCCAGCATTTT
TRBV28	.	.	TRBJ2-3	CASSTPSTDTQYF	TGTGCCAGCAGCACACCTAGCACAGATACGCAGTATTTT
TRBV11-2	.	.	TRBJ1-2	CASSLETAYGYTF	TGTGCCAGCAGCTTAGAGACAGCCTATGGCTACACCTTC